Below, 25 T cell receptor beta chains from the same sample are listed, as sequenced in a study of CD8+ T cells in alopecia areata. Using CD4, CD8alpha, NKG2D, NKG2ACE and other markers, pooled cutaneous lymph node cells were sorted. In each case, RNA was isolated and then reverse transcribed into cDNA as the sequencing template. The repertoire was sequenced with immunoSEQ multiplex PCR; TCRdb's copy has only in-frame clones and lacks some. The sample presents around 290,000 clones, none singletons. The sequencing sample was made of CD4+ T cells sorted from a lymph node. The receptors derive from a C3H/HeJ mouse with alopecia areata. This mouse strain has H2-k as its MHC haplotype.

This clone has a handful of counts. Any gene name here is a mouse gene name. Read coverage stops 4 residues before the CDR3 terminus; the germline J gene supplies the remainder. The rearrangement joins TRBV19 to TRBJ2-1; 7 bases are a match to TRBD2. The CDR3 is 15 amino acids. Trimming removed 1 base from V and 2 bases from J; junction bases left unmatched: 3. The germline CDR1 and CDR2 sequences are FNHDT and SITEND (reference sequence). The CDR3 region is CASSIMLGDYAEQFF. CDR3 DNA (partial): TGTGCCAGCAGTATAATGCTGGGGGACTATGCT.

As regards this clone: Gene names and germline refer to mouse. The read terminates 4 residues before the CDR3 end, so the remaining end is supplied by the germline J gene. The rearrangement joins TRBV13-3 to TRBJ1-2, with 7 positions matching TRBD1. Per the germline V gene, CDR1 is NNHDY and CDR2 is SYVADS. There are 15 residues in the CDR3. The V segment lost 1 base and the J segment 2 bases; nucleotides outside the gene matches: 5. The CDR3 DNA, read in part, is TGTGCCAGCAGTGATAAGGGGGCGCAGAACTCC. This sequence encodes CASSDKGAQNS. The full CDR3 sequence reads CASSDKGAQNSDYTF.

This clone was found a few times. The germline and genes are mouse ones. The CDR3 extends 4 residues past the end of the read, so its final part is completed from the germline J gene. Other DNA sequences of this sample code for an identical CDR3. V and J are TRBV1 and TRBJ2-1; 7 bases line up with TRBD2. After removal of 0 bases from V and 4 bases from J, the junction contained 3 bases not matched to a gene. CDR3 length equals 15 residues. Germline-derived CDR1 and CDR2 are NSQYPW and LRSPGD (reference sequence). The CDR3 spells CTCSAEGWGYAEQFF. CDR3 bases read: TGCACCTGCAGTGCAGAGGGCTGGGGGTATGCT.

This clone was detected only a few times. Gene names and germline match the mouse. The CDR3 end falls 4 residues outside the read, so it is completed with the germline J gene. This chain uses TRBV31 with TRBJ2-5; 10 nucleotides align to TRBD1. CDR1 GKSSPN and CDR2 SITVG come from the germline V gene. The CDR3 has 14 amino acids. CDR3 loop: CAWSRGTGEDTQYF. The CDR3 bases that were read are TGTGCCTGGAGTCGCGGGACAGGGGAAGAC.

Of note for this clone: Any gene name here is a mouse gene name. The CDR3 loop is CASSGSGQNTEVFF. The covered CDR3 bases are TGTGCCAGCAGTGGTTCGGGACAAAACACA. This rearrangement joins TRBV13-1 to TRBJ1-1; possibly TRBD1 for D (6 bases). The read terminates 4 residues ahead of where the CDR3 ends, so the germline J gene completes it. The V gene's germline CDR1 is NSHNY and CDR2 SYGAGN. V shed 3 bases and J shed 1 base, with 10 bases lying between them. This CDR3 is 14 amino acids long.

This clone was observed a few times. Mouse names are used for the genes. The read ends 4 residues shy of where the CDR3 ends; the end is completed using the germline J gene. The gene calls are TRBV13-3 and TRBJ2-3, with D possibly matching TRBD1 (5 bases). With 3 bases removed from V and 4 bases from J, the gap between germline ends came to 6 bases. This CDR3 region has 12 residues. Germline assignment: CDR1 NNHDY and CDR2 SYVADS. This chain's CDR3 is CASSAGPETLYF. CDR3 bases read: TGTGCCAGCAGTGCAGGGCCAGAA.

Comments on this clone: Germline and genes here are mouse. The read stops 4 residues short of the end of the CDR3; the missing end is completed from the germline J gene. Distinct nucleotide sequences in the sample also encode this CDR3. The chain couples TRBV17 to TRBJ2-7, with 11 bases fitting TRBD1. Trimming at V came to 4 bases and at J to 3 bases, leaving 2 bases not matched to a gene. Per germline, CDR1 MNHDT and CDR2 YYDKIL. This CDR3 is 14 amino acids long. CDR3 protein: CASSTGTGGYEQYF. CDR3 bases read: TGTGCTAGCAGTACCGGGACAGGGGGCTAT. Full variable domain (missing parts from reference TRBV17 and TRBJ2-7): DTTVKQNPRYKLARVGKPVNLICSQTMNHDTMYWYQKKPNQAPKLLLFYYDKILNREADTFEKFQSSRPNNSFCSLYIGSAGLEYSAMYLCASSTGTGGYEQYFGPGTRLTVL.

On this clone: Here the gene names and germline are mouse. The CDR3 extends 4 residues past the end of the read, so its final part is completed from the germline J gene. This CDR3 is also generated by other DNA sequences in the sample. V gene TRBV5 combines with J gene TRBJ1-1; D might be TRBD1 (6 bases). This CDR3 spans 13 amino acids. CDR1 is LGHNA and CDR2 is YNLKQL in the germline V gene (reference sequence). V lost 3 bases, J lost 4 bases, and 9 bases lay in between. The CDR3 DNA, read in part, is TGTGCCAGCAGCCACAGGGGAGGCACA. Amino acid sequence: CASSHRGGT. From start to end, the CDR3 is CASSHRGGTEVFF.

This clone was detected a few times. Each gene name is a mouse one. The read ends 4 residues before the CDR3 terminus; that terminus is restored from the germline J gene. V is TRBV1 and J is TRBJ2-5, with TRBD2 as a possible D gene (5 bases). V was shortened by 0 bases and J by 3 bases, with 10 bases between the two germline ends. CDR1 is NSQYPW, CDR2 LRSPGD, per germline (reference sequence). The CDR3 has 15 residues. This CDR3 is CTCSADGVGQDTQYF. The DNA read from the CDR3 is TGCACCTGCAGTGCAGATGGGGTGGGGCAAGAC.

This clone was observed a few times. Genes and germline come from the mouse. The CDR3 extends 3 residues past the end of the read, so its final part is completed from the germline J gene. This sample includes further DNA sequences coding for the same CDR3. This sequence joins TRBV13-3 and TRBJ1-6; 9 bases match TRBD1. TRBJ1-6 falls under the ORF class, with uncertain function. Trimming took 5 bases from V and 7 from J; bases not matched to a gene: 1. The CDR3 covers 13 residues. CDR1 is NNHDY and CDR2 is SYVADS in the germline V gene. The CDR3: CASRDRGNSPLYF. CDR3 DNA (partial): TGTGCCAGCAGGGACAGGGGAAATTCGCCC.

This clone was recorded a few times. The gene names given are mouse names. The DNA ends 4 residues before the CDR3 does, and the rest of the CDR3 is filled in from the germline J gene. V and J are TRBV19 and TRBJ2-3; D may be TRBD1 or TRBD2 (5 bases each). The CDR3 has 14 residues. V dropped 3 bases and J dropped 0 bases, with 8 bases sitting between them. Germline V gives CDR1 FNHDT, CDR2 SITEND (reference sequence). The CDR3 loop reads CASSRGFSAETLYF. The DNA read from the CDR3 is TGTGCCAGCAGTAGGGGGTTTAGTGCAGAA.

This clone was seen many times. Any gene name here is a mouse gene name. Other DNA sequences of this sample code for an identical CDR3. The CDR3 bases that were read are TGCACCTGCAGTGCGGGGACAGCTAACTATGCT. Translation: CTCSAGTANYA. The full CDR3 protein is CTCSAGTANYAEQFF. The chain links TRBV1 to TRBJ2-1; TRBD1 agrees at 7 bases. The read finishes 4 residues shy of the CDR3 end, and the germline J gene is used to complete it. The CDR3 is made up of 15 amino acids. The junction had 2 bases not matched to a gene; V was cut back by 3 bases and J by 0 bases. In germline, CDR1 is NSQYPW, CDR2 LRSPGD (reference sequence).

As to this clone: Gene and germline names: mouse. The read finishes 4 residues shy of the CDR3 end, and the germline J gene is used to complete it. The rearrangement uses TRBV13-1 and TRBJ2-2; D possibly corresponds to TRBD1 (6 bases). The CDR3 extends over 16 amino acids. Germline lookup yields CDR1 NSHNY and CDR2 SYGAGN. V lost 3 bases and J lost 0, with 12 bases in between. CDR3 sequence reads: CASSAGTTANTGQLYF. The CDR3 DNA, read in part, is TGTGCCAGCAGTGCCGGGACAACTGCAAACACCGGG.

This clone was observed a few times. The gene symbols are mouse symbols. The read ends 4 residues early relative to the CDR3; the germline J gene fills the gap. In the same sample, other DNA sequences code for this CDR3. The gene calls are TRBV13-2 and TRBJ2-3; tentatively, D is TRBD1 (5 bases). Germline V gives CDR1 NNHNN, CDR2 SYGAGS (reference sequence). The CDR3 is 15 residues long. The germline V and J ends were trimmed by 0 bases and 0 bases, with 8 bases remaining between them. CDR3 DNA (partial): TGTGCCAGCGGTGATGCGAGGGGTAGTGCAGAA. It codes for CASGDARGSAE. The whole CDR3 reads CASGDARGSAETLYF.

For this clone: Genes and germline come from the mouse. The observed sequence ends 4 residues before the CDR3 terminus, with the missing tail filled in from the germline J gene. The genes are TRBV19 and TRBJ2-7, with D tentatively TRBD2 (5 bases). This CDR3 contains 15 residues. Trimming removed 4 bases at V and 0 bases at J, with 14 bases between. Looked up from germline, CDR1 is FNHDT and CDR2 is SITEND (reference sequence). CDR3 loop: CASSPSRTNSYEQYF. The CDR3 DNA, read in part, is TGTGCCAGCAGTCCTTCCAGGACTAACTCCTAT. The whole variable domain, remainder taken from reference TRBV19 and TRBJ2-7, is GGIITQTPKFLIGQEGQKLTLKCQQNFNHDTMYWYRQDSGKGLRLIYYSITENDLQKGDLSEGYDASREKKSSFSLTVTSAQKNEMAVFLCASSPSRTNSYEQYFGPGTRLTVL.

This clone has a count of ten or more. Germline and genes here are mouse. The read finishes 4 residues shy of the CDR3 end, and the germline J gene is used to complete it. Other nucleotide sequences from this sample produce the same CDR3. The chain joins TRBV13-3 to TRBJ2-2; TRBD1 agrees at 7 bases. The CDR3 runs to 15 residues. Germline loops: CDR1 NNHDY, CDR2 SYVADS. After removal of 4 bases from V and 0 bases from J, the junction contained 3 bases not matched to a gene. CDR3 sequence: CASSRDRANTGQLYF. CDR3 DNA, as far as it was read: TGTGCCAGCAGTCGGGACAGAGCAAACACCGGG.

This clone was seen only a few times. Gene names denote mouse genes. Read data end 4 residues before the CDR3 end; the end is taken from the germline J gene. At the DNA level, this CDR3 is encoded by other sequences in the same sample as well. The V gene is TRBV5, the J gene TRBJ2-3, with 8 bases identical to TRBD1. V dropped 1 base and J dropped 3; count of bases not matched to a gene: 0. Per the germline V gene, CDR1 is LGHNA and CDR2 is YNLKQL (reference sequence). CDR3 length equals 14 residues. The sequenced CDR3 bases are TGTGCCAGCAGCCAAGCAGGGGGCGCAGAA. The encoded protein is CASSQAGGAE. The CDR3, in full, reads CASSQAGGAETLYF.

This clone was detected a few times. Mouse gene names apply. The read ends 4 residues shy of where the CDR3 ends; the end is completed using the germline J gene. The chain recombines TRBV13-2 with TRBJ1-2, with 11 bases identical to TRBD1. CDR3 size: 14 residues. The V gene end was trimmed by 6 bases and the J gene end by 2 bases; junction bases not matched to a gene: 3. Germline-derived CDR1 and CDR2 are NNHNN and SYGAGS (reference sequence). Incomplete CDR3 DNA: TGTGCCAGCGCCGGGACAGGGGGGAACTCC. Its translation is CASAGTGGNS. The CDR3 in its entirety is CASAGTGGNSDYTF.

This clone was observed a handful of times. These gene names are mouse names. The CDR3 is cut off 4 residues early in the read; its end comes from the germline J gene. The J gene is TRBJ2-5, the V gene TRBV17; 8 nucleotides line up with TRBD2. Germline V gene sequence: CDR1 MNHDT, CDR2 YYDKIL. The CDR3 covers 16 residues. V shed 2 bases, J shed 2 bases, and the junction held 6 bases outside the gene matches. CDR3 DNA, as far as it was read: TGTGCTAGCAGTAGATCGGGGGGGCATGGCCAAGAC. Its protein is CASSRSGGHGQD. The full-length CDR3 reads as CASSRSGGHGQDTQYF.

Remarks on this clone: Gene names refer to mouse genes. The read comes to an end 4 residues before the CDR3 does, leaving the germline J gene to fill in the end. This chain joins TRBV13-3 and TRBJ2-2, with D uncertain. Germline V lookup: CDR1 NNHDY, CDR2 SYVADS. Trimming shortened V by 4 bases and J by 0 bases, and 4 bases separated the two germline ends. CDR3 size: 13 residues. The sequenced CDR3 bases are TGTGCCAGCAGTTCAGCAAACACCGGG. Its translation is CASSSANTG. In full, the CDR3 is CASSSANTGQLYF.

On this clone itself: Gene names are mouse gene names. The CDR3 end lies 4 residues beyond the end of the read and is filled in from the germline J gene. This chain uses TRBV19 with TRBJ2-7; D is unclear. Germline CDR1 is FNHDT and CDR2 is SITEND (reference sequence). Trimming shortened V by 3 bases and J by 0 bases, and 10 bases separated the two germline ends. This CDR3 spans 14 amino acids. This CDR3 reads CASSTTPSSYEQYF. The part of the CDR3 DNA that was read is TGTGCCAGCAGTACGACACCGAGCTCCTAT.

As concerns this clone: Genes and germline come from the mouse. The read ends 4 residues before the CDR3 terminus; that terminus is restored from the germline J gene. The rearrangement links TRBV5 to TRBJ2-3, with D hard to call. The CDR3 totals 14 residues. V was trimmed by 2 bases and J by 0 bases, leaving 6 bases between them. CDR1 is LGHNA and CDR2 is YNLKQL in the germline V gene (reference sequence). The DNA read from the CDR3 is TGTGCCAGCAGCCAAACAGATAGTGCAGAA. Translated: CASSQTDSAE. The full CDR3 protein is CASSQTDSAETLYF.

This clone has only a few counts. All gene names here are mouse names. CDR3 DNA (partial): TGTGCCAGCAGTGATGAGACTGGGGGGAGAGAC. Amino acid sequence: CASSDETGGRD. The whole CDR3 reads CASSDETGGRDTQYF. The chain carries TRBV13-1 and TRBJ2-5, with 10 bases fitting TRBD2. The CDR3 end lies 4 residues beyond the end of the read and is filled in from the germline J gene. The germline V gene has CDR1 NSHNY and CDR2 SYGAGN. CDR3 size: 15 residues.

This clone was observed a few times. Here the gene names and germline are mouse. The missing CDR3 end, 4 residues past where the read stops, is filled in from the germline J gene. The chain couples TRBV31 to TRBJ2-5, with TRBD2 matching over 9 bases. Germline V gives CDR1 GKSSPN, CDR2 SITVG. J gave up 1 base and V 0 bases, and 2 bases lay outside the gene matches. The CDR3 covers 15 residues. Here the CDR3 reads CAWSLNWGDQDTQYF. The covered CDR3 bases are TGTGCCTGGAGTCTAAACTGGGGGGACCAAGAC. The full variable domain, with the rest looked up from reference TRBV31 and TRBJ2-5, is AQTIHQWPVAEIKAVGSPLSLGCTIKGKSSPNLYWYWQATGGTLQQLFYSITVGQVESVVQLNLSASRPKDDQFILSTEKLLLSHSGFYLCAWSLNWGDQDTQYFGPGTRLLVL.

In this sample, this clone turned up a few times. Germline and genes here are mouse. The read comes to an end 3 residues before the CDR3 does, leaving the germline J gene to fill in the end. The V and J genes are TRBV13-1 and TRBJ1-6, with D possibly being TRBD1 (6 bases). TRBJ1-6 is an ORF for which the function is uncertain. The V and J ends lost 2 bases and 4 bases respectively, with 13 bases between them. The V gene's germline CDR1 is NSHNY and CDR2 SYGAGN. The CDR3 spans 16 residues. The CDR3 loop reads CASSDQGYRYNSPLYF. CDR3 DNA, as far as it was read: TGTGCCAGCAGTGACCAGGGGTATAGGTATAATTCGCCC.